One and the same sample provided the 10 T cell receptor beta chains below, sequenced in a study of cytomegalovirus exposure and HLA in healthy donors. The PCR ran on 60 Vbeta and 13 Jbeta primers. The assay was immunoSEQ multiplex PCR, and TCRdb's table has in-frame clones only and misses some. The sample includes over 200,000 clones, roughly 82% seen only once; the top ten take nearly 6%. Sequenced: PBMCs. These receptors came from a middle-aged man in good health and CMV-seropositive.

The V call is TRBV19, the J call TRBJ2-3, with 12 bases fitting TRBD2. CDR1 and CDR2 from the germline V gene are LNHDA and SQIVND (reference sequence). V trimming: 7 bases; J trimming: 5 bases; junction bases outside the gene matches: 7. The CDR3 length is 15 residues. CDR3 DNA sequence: TGTGCCAGTATAGCTAGCGGGAGGGTGGGAGATACGCAGTATTTT. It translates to CASIASGRVGDTQYF.

In DNA, the CDR3 is TGTGCCAGTAGTCCTCGGACAGGTGAAGCTTTCTTT. Protein: CASSPRTGEAFF. The chain employs TRBV19 and TRBJ1-1, with 7 positions matching TRBD1. Per germline, CDR1 LNHDA and CDR2 SQIVND (reference sequence). The CDR3 sequence is 12 residues long. J lost 7 bases, V lost 5 bases, and 4 bases had no gene match.

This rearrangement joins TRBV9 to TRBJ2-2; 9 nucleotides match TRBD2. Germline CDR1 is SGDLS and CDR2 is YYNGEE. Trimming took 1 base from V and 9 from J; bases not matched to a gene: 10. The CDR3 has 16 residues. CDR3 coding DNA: TGTGCCAGCAGCGTATCCTCTAGCGGGGTTGTGAGGGAGCTGTTTTTT. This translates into CASSVSSSGVVRELFF.

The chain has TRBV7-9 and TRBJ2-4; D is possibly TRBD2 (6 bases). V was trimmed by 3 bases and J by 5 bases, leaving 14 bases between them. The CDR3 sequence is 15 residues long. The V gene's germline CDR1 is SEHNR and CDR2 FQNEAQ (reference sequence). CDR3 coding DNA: TGTGCCAGCAGCTTTGGCCGGGAGTTCGAAAACATTCAGTACTTC. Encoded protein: CASSFGREFENIQYF.

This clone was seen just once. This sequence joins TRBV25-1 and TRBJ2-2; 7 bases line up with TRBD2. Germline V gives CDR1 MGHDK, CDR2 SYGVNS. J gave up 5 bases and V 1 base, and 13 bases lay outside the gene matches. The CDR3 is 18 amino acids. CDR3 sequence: CASSESGGRTMSTGELFF. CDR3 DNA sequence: TGTGCCAGCAGTGAATCGGGAGGACGGACGATGAGTACCGGGGAGCTGTTTTTT.

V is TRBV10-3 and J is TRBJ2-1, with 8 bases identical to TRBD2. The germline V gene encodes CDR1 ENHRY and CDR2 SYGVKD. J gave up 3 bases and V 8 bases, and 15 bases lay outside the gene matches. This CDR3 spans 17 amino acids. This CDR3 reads CAIGTGGLAGVYNEQFF. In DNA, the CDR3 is TGTGCCATCGGGACGGGAGGGCTAGCGGGCGTCTACAATGAGCAGTTCTTC.

Here the CDR3 reads CASRLRLAGGPRQYF. In DNA, the CDR3 is TGTGCAAGTCGTCTTCGGCTAGCGGGAGGGCCTCGGCAGTATTTT. The chain has TRBV12-2 and TRBJ2-3; the D call in the table, TRBD2, was not verified against the DNA. TRBV12-2 is a pseudogene segment. This CDR3 is 15 amino acids long.

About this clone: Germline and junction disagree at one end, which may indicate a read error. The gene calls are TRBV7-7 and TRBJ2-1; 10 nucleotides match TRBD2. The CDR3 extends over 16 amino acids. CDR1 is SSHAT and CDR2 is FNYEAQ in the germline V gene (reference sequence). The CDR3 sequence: CASSLGLADPANEQFF. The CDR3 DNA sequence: TGTGCTAGCAGCTTAGGACTAGCGGACCCTGCCAATGAGCAGTTCTTC. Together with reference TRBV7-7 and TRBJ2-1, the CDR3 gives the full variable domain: GAGVSQSPRYKVTKRGQDVTLRCDPISSHATLYWYQQALGQGPEFLTYFNYEAQPDKSGLPSDRFSAERPEGSISTLTIQRTEQRDSAMYRCASSLGLADPANEQFFGPGTRLTVL.

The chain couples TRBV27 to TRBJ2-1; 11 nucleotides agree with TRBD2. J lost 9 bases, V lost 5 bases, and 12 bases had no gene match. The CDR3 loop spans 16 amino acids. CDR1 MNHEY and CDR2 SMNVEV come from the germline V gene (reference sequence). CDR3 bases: TGTGCCAGCAGTGTACGGGTAGCGGGAGGGCCGAGTGAGCAGTTCTTC. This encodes CASSVRVAGGPSEQFF.

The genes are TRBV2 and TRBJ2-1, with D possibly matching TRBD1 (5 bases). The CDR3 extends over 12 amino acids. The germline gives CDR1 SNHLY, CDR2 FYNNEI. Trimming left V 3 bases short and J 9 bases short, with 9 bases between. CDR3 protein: CASSDGAGEQFF. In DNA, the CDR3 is TGTGCCAGCAGTGATGGGGCAGGTGAGCAGTTCTTC.